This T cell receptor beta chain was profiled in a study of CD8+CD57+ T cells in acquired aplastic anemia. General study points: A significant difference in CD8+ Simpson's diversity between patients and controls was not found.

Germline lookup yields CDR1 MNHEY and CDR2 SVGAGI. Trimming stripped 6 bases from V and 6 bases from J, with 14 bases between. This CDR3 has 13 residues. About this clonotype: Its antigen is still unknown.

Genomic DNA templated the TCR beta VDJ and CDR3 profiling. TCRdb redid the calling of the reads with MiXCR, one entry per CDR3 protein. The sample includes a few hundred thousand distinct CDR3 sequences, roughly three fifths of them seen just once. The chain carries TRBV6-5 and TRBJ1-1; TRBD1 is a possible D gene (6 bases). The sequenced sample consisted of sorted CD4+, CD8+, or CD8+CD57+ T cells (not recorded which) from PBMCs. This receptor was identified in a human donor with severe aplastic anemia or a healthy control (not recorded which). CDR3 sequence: CASREFGGPEAFF. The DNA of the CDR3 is TGTGCCAGCAGGGAATTCGGGGGCCCTGAAGCTTTCTTT.